This TCR beta chain is drawn from a study of Graves' ophthalmopathy and Graves' hyperthyroidism. Study-level results: Detected in blood as well were most expanded thyroid clonotypes with frequency above 0.001.

Disease in donors with ophthalmopathy had moderate-to-severe activity, CAS ≥3, NOSPECS ≥4 and under 3 months' duration. Other autoimmune disease, uncontrolled infection, pregnancy and lactation led to exclusion. There are 16 residues in the CDR3. Germline values: CDR1 GTSNPN, CDR2 SVGIG (reference sequence). The ends were cut back, 0 bases at V and 9 bases at J, with 21 bases in the middle. A remark on this clonotype: Its matching antigen is unknown.

Amplification of TCR beta CDR3 regions used RNA transcripts. First-round RT-PCR employed HTBI primers, with a second-round multiplex PCR after it. TCRdb called the multiplex PCR reads again in MiXCR, with one record for every CDR3 protein. Counted here are about 200,000 distinct CDR3 sequences, under 30% occurring once; the ten biggest clones make up approximately 9%. The receptor's source is a man between 45 and 60 years old with Graves' ophthalmopathy. The sample comprised peripheral blood. The J gene is TRBJ1-5, the V gene TRBV30; D is unclear. This CDR3 reads CAWSVRGRVLVRPQHF. The DNA of the CDR3 is TGTGCCTGGAGTGTTCGCGGACGGGTCCTTGTAAGGCCCCAGCATTTT.